This entry features one TCR beta chain sequence. The antigen remains undetermined. The repertoire was sequenced with immunoSEQ multiplex PCR; TCRdb's copy has only in-frame clones and lacks some. Among approximately 480,000 clones listed, 87% were seen once. V was cut by 1 base and J by 7 bases, with 17 bases left in between. In germline, CDR1 is LGHNA, CDR2 YSLEER. This CDR3 has 15 residues. This sample was included in a study of Ad26.COV2.S vaccination and SARS-CoV-2 variants. The wider study: Vaccine-arm donor from the placebo-controlled COV1001 Ad26.COV2.S trial. The study gave Ad26.COV2.S intramuscularly, once or twice 56 days apart. Overall study results and limits: Analyses that measured TCR breadth and depth may have underestimated total T cell responses.

Noted treatment: 15 to 20 received Ad26.COV2.S at low or high dose, single or two shots; about 5 received placebo; per-sample allocation not given. It was on day 63 after the first vaccine or placebo injection that samples were taken. In the vaccine, an Ad26 vector expressed the SARS-CoV-2 spike of the Wuhan strain. The source of this sequence is a person between 18 and 60 years old who received the Ad26.COV2.S COVID-19 vaccine or a placebo. The specimen was peripheral blood, collected in a trial of Ad26.COV2.S vaccine versus placebo. The chain links TRBV4-3 to TRBJ2-7; the D gene is possibly TRBD1 (6 bases). CDR3 residues: CASSQGFGTRQEQYF. CDR3 nucleotide sequence: TGCGCCAGCAGCCAAGGATTTGGGACACGCCAAGAGCAGTACTTC.